Following are 31 T cell receptor beta chains from one sample sequenced in a study of cytomegalovirus exposure and HLA in healthy donors. Primers included in the PCR were 60 Vbeta and 13 Jbeta primers. Only in-frame clones appear in the TCRdb table, and some are missing; sequencing was by immunoSEQ multiplex PCR. The profile covers approximately 150,000 clones, with around 72% appearing a single time and 1.3% to 1.5% taken by the ten largest. The source material was PBMCs. These receptors were taken from a man between 50 and 59 years old in good health and CMV-seronegative.

The chain has TRBV2 and TRBJ1-1; D is unresolved. Germline values: CDR1 SNHLY, CDR2 FYNNEI. The CDR3 is 14 amino acids. V was pared by 7 bases and J by 0 bases, with 12 bases between. CDR3 sequence: CASTNRPMNTEAFF. CDR3 nucleotides: TGTGCCAGCACTAACAGACCCATGAACACTGAAGCTTTCTTT.

The genes are TRBV18 and TRBJ1-1; D call uncertain. This CDR3 has 13 residues. CDR1 and CDR2 (germline): KGHSH, LQKENI. The V end lost 2 bases, the J end lost 5 bases, and 9 bases lay between the germline ends. The CDR3 spells CASSPFEGTEAFF. The CDR3 nucleotides are TGTGCCAGCTCACCATTCGAGGGTACTGAAGCTTTCTTT.

The chain recombines TRBV7-8 with TRBJ1-2; weak D call: TRBD1 (5 bases). The CDR3 loop spans 16 amino acids. Trimming left V 4 bases short and J 2 bases short, with 17 bases between. From germline, CDR1 is SGHVS and CDR2 FQNEAQ. DNA for the CDR3: TGTGCCAGCAGCTGGGGAGGGGCGGGTTTAAACTATGGCTACACCTTC. This translates into CASSWGGAGLNYGYTF.

In the case of this clone: Compared with germline, one end of the junction differs, possibly owing to a read error. In DNA, the CDR3 is TGTGCCAGCAGTCTTCACCCAGGGACCGGGACTACCTTCTTT. Translation: CASSLHPGTGTTFF. The chain has TRBV6-1 and TRBJ2-3, with TRBD2 matching 7 bases. Germline lookup yields CDR1 MNHNS and CDR2 SASEGT. The CDR3 spans 14 residues.

The genes are TRBV4-3 and TRBJ2-2; 13 nucleotides line up with TRBD2. V was pared by 3 bases and J by 4 bases, with 8 bases of the junction left unmatched. Germline lookup yields CDR1 LGHNA and CDR2 YSLEER. The CDR3 is made up of 18 amino acids. As DNA, the CDR3 is TGCGCCAGCAGCCAGGACACTAGCGGGGGGGCTGGCACCGGGGAGCTGTTTTTT. Translating it yields CASSQDTSGGAGTGELFF.

This clone is a singleton in its sample. A read error may produce the germline difference seen at one junction end. The gene calls are TRBV6-1 and TRBJ2-7; 12 nucleotides align to TRBD2. From germline, CDR1 is MNHNS and CDR2 SASEGT. This CDR3 region has 18 residues. CDR3 nucleotide sequence: TGTGCCAGCACTGAAGGGCAGGGGGTTACTAGCGGGGGGAACGAGCAGTACTTC. Residues: CASTEGQGVTSGGNEQYF.

The gene calls are TRBV6-6 and TRBJ1-2; no reliable D call. This CDR3 comprises 13 residues. Per the germline V gene, CDR1 is MNHNY and CDR2 is SVGAGI (reference sequence). The ends were cut back, 10 bases at V and 3 bases at J, with 15 bases in the middle. DNA of the CDR3: TGTGCCACCCAGACCCTAGGCGACTATGGCTACACCTTC. Its translation: CATQTLGDYGYTF.

The chain employs TRBV2 and TRBJ1-3, with D unresolved. Germline CDR1 reads SNHLY; CDR2 reads FYNNEI. The CDR3 is made up of 15 amino acids. Trimming shortened V by 7 bases and J by 0 bases, and 13 bases separated the two germline ends. The CDR3 DNA is TGTGCCAGCATCGAAAGTCAGGTCTCTGGAAACACCATATATTTT. This encodes CASIESQVSGNTIYF. Together with reference TRBV2 and TRBJ1-3, the CDR3 gives the full variable domain: EPEVTQTPSHQVTQMGQEVILRCVPISNHLYFYWYRQILGQKVEFLVSFYNNEISEKSEIFDDQFSVERPDGSNFTLKIRSTKLEDSAMYFCASIESQVSGNTIYFGEGSWLTVV.

This rearrangement joins TRBV5-6 to TRBJ1-6; D possibly corresponds to TRBD1 (6 bases). In germline, CDR1 is SGHDT, CDR2 YYEEEE. Trimming shortened V by 0 bases and J by 3 bases, and 16 bases separated the two germline ends. The CDR3 covers 18 residues. CDR3 bases: TGTGCCAGCAGCTTGGGGTCTCTAGGACAGTTCTATAATTCACCCCTCCACTTT. This sequence encodes CASSLGSLGQFYNSPLHF.

The rearrangement links TRBV19 to TRBJ2-3; 8 positions match TRBD2. Germline values: CDR1 LNHDA, CDR2 SQIVND (reference sequence). This CDR3 region has 14 residues. V was pared by 5 bases and J by 5 bases, with 6 bases of the junction left unmatched. CDR3 residues: CASSPGGVGDTQYF. The CDR3 nucleotides are TGTGCCAGTAGTCCGGGGGGGGTTGGAGATACGCAGTATTTT.

The rearrangement uses TRBV28 and TRBJ2-3; TRBD2 matches 11 bases. V lost 7 bases, J lost 3 bases, and 18 bases stayed unmatched. The V gene's germline CDR1 is MDHEN and CDR2 SYDVKM. The CDR3 is made up of 19 amino acids. CDR3 sequence reads: CASTLRGTSGGLGTDTQYF. CDR3 in DNA: TGTGCCAGCACCCTTCGGGGTACTAGCGGGGGCCTAGGGACAGATACGCAGTATTTT.

In this sample, this clone turned up a few times. V usage is TRBV5-1 and J usage is TRBJ2-7, with 10 bases lining up with TRBD2. The V gene end was trimmed by 4 bases and the J gene end by 2 bases; junction bases not matched to a gene: 9. Per germline, CDR1 SGHRS and CDR2 YFSETQ. The CDR3 sequence is 16 residues long. DNA of the CDR3: TGCGCCAGCAGCCAAACTAGCGGGGTAGGCACCTACGAGCAGTACTTC. Its protein product is CASSQTSGVGTYEQYF.

The rearrangement joins TRBV5-1 to TRBJ2-1, with 11 positions matching TRBD1. This CDR3 has 15 amino acids. Germline V gene lookup returns CDR1 SGHRS and CDR2 YFSETQ. The trim removed 5 bases at V and 3 bases at J, leaving 4 bases unmatched. The CDR3 protein is CASRRGQGDYNEQFF. As DNA, the CDR3 is TGCGCCAGCAGAAGGGGACAGGGGGACTACAATGAGCAGTTCTTC. Combining the CDR3 with reference TRBV5-1 and TRBJ2-1 gives the whole variable domain KAGVTQTPRYLIKTRGQQVTLSCSPISGHRSVSWYQQTPGQGLQFLFEYFSETQRNKGNFPGRFSGRQFSNSRSEMNVSTLELGDSALYLCASRRGQGDYNEQFFGPGTRLTVL.

This clone was recorded once. Sequence at one end of the junction differs from germline and may be a read error. The chain recombines TRBV4-1 with TRBJ1-1, with 7 bases fitting TRBD1. Germline lookup yields CDR1 MGHRA and CDR2 YSYEKL. The CDR3 totals 14 residues. The CDR3 protein is CASSRIRGDTEDFF. CDR3 sequence (DNA): TGCGCCAGCAGCCGGATCAGGGGGGACACTGAAGATTTCTTT.

This clone was seen more than once but under ten times. This chain joins TRBV28 and TRBJ2-3; TRBD1 agrees at 8 bases. V trimming: 1 base; J trimming: 1 base; junction bases outside the gene matches: 7. This CDR3 comprises 17 residues. The germline CDR1 and CDR2 sequences are MDHEN and SYDVKM. CDR3 amino acids: CASSLSGPGQGTDTQYF. The DNA of the CDR3 is TGTGCCAGCAGTTTATCGGGTCCGGGACAGGGCACAGATACGCAGTATTTT.

The rearrangement joins TRBV7-2 to TRBJ2-7; D is unclear. The CDR3 runs to 13 residues. CDR1 is SGHTA, CDR2 FQGNSA, per germline. Trimming took 1 base from V and 6 from J, leaving 10 bases between them. The CDR3 protein is CASSLVSAAEQYF. For the CDR3, the DNA is TGTGCCAGCAGCTTAGTGAGCGCGGCCGAGCAGTACTTC.

The sample holds a few counts of this clone. The CDR3 nucleotides read TGTGCCAGTAGTAATGGACCAGGGTGGAGTAATGAGCAGTTCTTC. This codes for CASSNGPGWSNEQFF. The chain couples TRBV19 to TRBJ2-1; D may be TRBD1 (5 bases). The germline gives CDR1 LNHDA, CDR2 SQIVND (reference sequence). With 4 bases removed from V and 7 bases from J, the gap between germline ends came to 17 bases. CDR3 length: 15 residues.

The V gene is TRBV5-1, the J gene TRBJ1-6; TRBD1 is a possible D gene (5 bases). This CDR3 spans 15 amino acids. V shed 0 bases and J shed 4 bases, with 8 bases lying between them. The germline V gene has CDR1 SGHRS and CDR2 YFSETQ. Written as DNA, the CDR3 is TGCGCCAGCAGCTTGGAAGGGGCTTATAATTCACCCCTCCACTTT. Its protein product is CASSLEGAYNSPLHF.

CDR3 region: CASSFTSDRGEQFF. CDR3 coding DNA: TGTGCCAGCAGCTTTACCTCGGACAGGGGTGAGCAGTTCTTC. The chain carries TRBV7-6 and TRBJ2-1; 9 positions agree with TRBD1. V was pared by 3 bases and J by 9 bases, with 6 bases of the junction left unmatched. The CDR3 spans 14 residues. Germline CDR1 is SGHVS and CDR2 is FNYEAQ.

The V call is TRBV5-1, the J call TRBJ2-7, with D possibly TRBD1 on 6 matching bases. V lost 2 bases to trimming and J lost 5 bases, with 14 bases between them. Germline CDR1 SGHRS, CDR2 YFSETQ. The CDR3 runs to 14 residues. The CDR3 here is CASSFPDRGNEQYF. As DNA, the CDR3 is TGCGCCAGCAGCTTCCCGGACAGAGGAAACGAGCAGTACTTC. Based on the CDR3 plus reference TRBV5-1 and TRBJ2-7, the full variable domain is KAGVTQTPRYLIKTRGQQVTLSCSPISGHRSVSWYQQTPGQGLQFLFEYFSETQRNKGNFPGRFSGRQFSNSRSEMNVSTLELGDSALYLCASSFPDRGNEQYFGPGTRLTVT.

The chain combines TRBV2 with TRBJ2-7, with D possibly being TRBD1 (6 bases). Between the trimmed V and J ends, which lost 6 bases and 7 bases, there was a span of 16 bases. Germline V gene lookup returns CDR1 SNHLY and CDR2 FYNNEI. This CDR3 is 13 amino acids long. The CDR3 DNA follows: TGTGCCAGCAGACTCCGTACAGGGTTAGAGCAGTACTTC. Residues: CASRLRTGLEQYF.

This clone has just a few counts. This chain connects TRBV5-6 to TRBJ1-1; 7 bases match TRBD1. V lost 4 bases to trimming and J lost 5 bases; unmatched junction nucleotides: 5. Germline assignment: CDR1 SGHDT and CDR2 YYEEEE. CDR3 length: 13 amino acids. Here the CDR3 reads CASSPDRATEAFF. In DNA form, the CDR3 reads TGTGCCAGCAGCCCCGACAGGGCAACTGAAGCTTTCTTT.

The chain links TRBV15 to TRBJ1-5; perhaps TRBD1 as D (6 bases). Germline CDR1 and CDR2: LNHNV and YYDKDF (reference sequence). Trimming pared 9 bases from V and 7 bases from J, leaving 16 bases between. The CDR3 spans 13 residues. The CDR3 DNA reads TGTGCCACGAGGAGGGGGAGGGAGCAGCCCCAGCATTTT. Translating gives CATRRGREQPQHF. The complete variable domain, with remaining parts taken from reference TRBV15 and TRBJ1-5, reads DAMVIQNPRYQVTQFGKPVTLSCSQTLNHNVMYWYQQKSSQAPKLLFHYYDKDFNNEADTPDNFQSRRPNTSFCFLDIRSPGLGDTAMYLCATRRGREQPQHFGDGTRLSIL.

The chain employs TRBV5-8 and TRBJ1-1, with TRBD1 matching over 9 bases. Trimming took 4 bases from V and 2 from J; bases not matched to a gene: 9. The CDR3 extends over 16 amino acids. Germline assignment: CDR1 SGHTS and CDR2 YDEGEE. This chain's CDR3 is CASSPWGGQGNTEAFF. DNA for the CDR3: TGTGCCAGCAGCCCATGGGGGGGACAGGGTAACACTGAAGCTTTCTTT.

This clone has only a few counts. The V and J genes are TRBV2 and TRBJ1-1; TRBD1 aligns across 7 bases. The CDR3 has 16 amino acids. Germline assignment: CDR1 SNHLY and CDR2 FYNNEI. J was trimmed by 2 bases and V by 2 bases; bases with no gene match: 8. The CDR3 DNA follows: TGTGCCAGCAGTGAAACCGGGACAGAAGTAAACACTGAAGCTTTCTTT. The encoded protein is CASSETGTEVNTEAFF.

This clone was picked up a small number of times. The chain recombines TRBV18 with TRBJ1-4, with 10 bases matching TRBD1. The CDR3 extends over 15 amino acids. Looked up from germline, CDR1 is KGHSH and CDR2 is LQKENI. After removal of 3 bases from V and 8 bases from J, the junction contained 6 bases not matched to a gene. The CDR3 region is CASSPLDRGEEKLFF. The CDR3 nucleotides are TGTGCCAGCTCACCCTTGGACAGGGGGGAAGAAAAACTGTTTTTT.

The V and J genes are TRBV27 and TRBJ2-4; D not resolved. The CDR3 length is 14 residues. Trimming removed 4 bases at V and 0 bases at J, with 7 bases between. CDR1 is MNHEY, CDR2 SMNVEV, per germline (reference sequence). The CDR3 loop reads CASSSIVAKNIQYF. Here the CDR3 DNA reads TGTGCCAGCAGTTCTATTGTAGCCAAAAACATTCAGTACTTC.

The chain combines TRBV11-2 with TRBJ1-5, with D possibly matching TRBD1 (5 bases). V was pared by 2 bases and J by 0 bases, with 11 bases between. Germline-derived CDR1 and CDR2 are SGHAT and FQNNGV. The CDR3 runs to 16 residues. The CDR3 sequence: CASSLKRQYSNQPQHF. The CDR3 DNA follows: TGTGCCAGCAGCTTAAAAAGACAGTATAGCAATCAGCCCCAGCATTTT.

This rearrangement joins TRBV6-5 to TRBJ1-2, with 7 bases identical to TRBD1. Trimming took 6 bases from V and 5 from J; bases not matched to a gene: 9. CDR3 size: 14 residues. The V gene's germline CDR1 is MNHEY and CDR2 SVGAGI. Here the CDR3 DNA reads TGTGCCAGCAGCCTTAACAGGGGAGGATATGGCTACACCTTC. Protein sequence: CASSLNRGGYGYTF.

The J gene is TRBJ1-3, the V gene TRBV11-3; TRBD1 matches 7 bases. This CDR3 comprises 15 residues. V trimming: 2 bases; J trimming: 6 bases; junction bases outside the gene matches: 7. From germline, CDR1 is SGHNT and CDR2 YENEEA. CDR3 sequence: CASSLSTGNENTIYF. CDR3 sequence (DNA): TGTGCCAGCAGCTTATCGACAGGGAACGAAAACACCATATATTTT.

The chain combines TRBV6-1 with TRBJ1-5; weak D call: TRBD1 (6 bases). Trimming took off 1 base at V and 7 bases at J, with 14 bases between the two ends. CDR1 and CDR2 (germline): MNHNS, SASEGT. This CDR3 has 15 amino acids. For the CDR3, the DNA is TGTGCCAGCAGTGAAGTGAGGGGGGGAGGCCAGCCCCAGCATTTT. It codes for CASSEVRGGGQPQHF.